This T cell receptor (beta chain) was recovered during a study of lymphopenia after photon versus proton radiotherapy. Worth noting for this clone: Its antigen is currently unknown.

Findings and caveats of the study: After the lymphocyte nadir, photon-treated repertoires showed oligoclonal expansion, especially of CD8+ Temra cells. Proton therapy kept repertoires fairly stable, unlike photons, which gained effector/memory cells.

Germline values: CDR1 SGHTA, CDR2 FQGNSA. There are 14 residues in the CDR3. Germline trimming cut 3 bases from V and 7 bases from J; bases unmatched to any gene: 9. The table came from immunoSEQ multiplex PCR; TCRdb's copy has only in-frame clones and leaves some out. The data hold approximately 65,000 clones, with roughly 87% observed a single time. The receptor's source is a man of 80 years or more with esophageal cancer. The sample in question was peripheral blood, obtained from a patient treated with proton-based radiotherapy. The chain recombines TRBV7-2 with TRBJ2-7, with TRBD1 matching over 7 bases. CDR3 region: CASSFSTGVGEQYF. In nucleotides, the CDR3 is TGTGCCAGCAGCTTTTCTACAGGGGTAGGGGAGCAGTACTTC.